Each of the 5 T cell receptor beta chains below was sequenced from the same sample in a study of CD8 T cells in ankylosing spondylitis. TCRdb used MiXCR to reprocess the 5' RACE reads, holding one entry per CDR3 protein. Among under 850,000 distinct CDR3 sequences listed, under 20% were seen once. These TCRs' antigens remain unknown. The study, taken as a whole, reports: Seemingly distinctive of ankylosing spondylitis blood was a TCR beta motif formed by eight highly homologous variants.

Sequenced: blood, either unsorted or a sorted T cell fraction (not recorded which). These receptor sequences come from a male donor with ankylosing spondylitis.

The J gene is TRBJ2-7, the V gene TRBV20-1, with D maybe TRBD2 (5 bases). Germline-derived CDR1 and CDR2 are DFQATT and SNEGSKA (reference sequence). V shed 1 base and J shed 1 base, with 11 bases lying between them. The CDR3 totals 14 residues. CDR3 nucleotide sequence: TGCAGTGCTAGAGTTAGCGCCGATTCCTACGAGCAGTACTTC. Translation: CSARVSADSYEQYF.

This chain joins TRBV27 and TRBJ2-2; possibly TRBD1 for D (5 bases). The V end lost 0 bases, the J end lost 5 bases, and 16 bases lay between the germline ends. The length of the CDR3 is 17 residues. CDR1 is MNHEY and CDR2 is SMNVEV in the germline V gene (reference sequence). The CDR3 protein is CASSLSHGHTSTGELFF. The CDR3 coding sequence is TGTGCCAGCAGTTTATCGCACGGACACACGAGTACCGGGGAGCTGTTTTTT.

The V call is TRBV7-9, the J call TRBJ1-1; 9 bases match TRBD1. CDR3 length: 16 residues. Trimming cost V 6 bases and J 1 base; bases outside gene matches: 9. Germline V gene sequence: CDR1 SEHNR, CDR2 FQNEAQ (reference sequence). In DNA, the CDR3 is TGTGCCAGCAGTCCGGGACAGGGTACCGGGAACACTGAAGCTTTCTTT. This encodes CASSPGQGTGNTEAFF. Combining the CDR3 with reference TRBV7-9 and TRBJ1-1 gives the whole variable domain DTGVSQNPRHKITKRGQNVTFRCDPISEHNRLYWYRQTLGQGPEFLTYFQNEAQLEKSRLLSDRFSAERPKGSFSTLEIQRTEQGDSAMYLCASSPGQGTGNTEAFFGQGTRLTVV.

This clonotype has a handful of counts. This sequence joins TRBV10-3 and TRBJ2-7; 8 bases are shared with TRBD2. Trimming removed 0 bases from V and 2 bases from J; junction bases left unmatched: 6. The CDR3 is made up of 16 amino acids. Germline CDR1 ENHRY, CDR2 SYGVKD. CDR3 DNA sequence: TGTGCCATCAGTGAGTCCGGCGGGAGGAGTACCTACGAGCAGTACTTC. As protein: CAISESGGRSTYEQYF.

This clonotype has a handful of counts. V is TRBV6-4 and J is TRBJ2-1; 9 bases agree with TRBD1. With 0 bases clipped from V and 15 bases from J, the junction kept 6 bases outside the gene matches. Looked up from germline, CDR1 is MRHNA and CDR2 is SNTAGT. The CDR3 covers 13 residues. The DNA of the CDR3 is TGTGCCAGCAGTGACTCGATAGGGGACAGGGCGTTCTTC. Residues: CASSDSIGDRAFF.